The T cell receptor beta chain under discussion was sequenced for a study of T-cell memory formation after mild COVID-19. CDR3 length: 17 amino acids. Trimming took off 0 bases at V and 0 bases at J, with 13 bases between the two ends. The V gene's germline CDR1 is SGHDT and CDR2 YYEEEE. TCRdb reprocessed the 5' RACE reads with MiXCR, giving one entry per CDR3 protein. Of a few hundred thousand distinct CDR3 sequences listed, over 25% are singletons. Only a few counts were recorded for this clonotype. The chain combines TRBV5-6 with TRBJ2-1, with D possibly TRBD1 on 6 matching bases. The sample taken for sequencing was PBMCs or a T cell subset sorted from them (not recorded which). This sequence originates from an adult woman who had mild COVID-19 (a few samples of this study predate the infection). Cell type and time point are not known. The DNA for the CDR3 is TGTGCCAGCAGCTTGGGAGCTACAGGGCGCTCCTACAATGAGCAGTTCTTC. Its protein product is CASSLGATGRSYNEQFF.